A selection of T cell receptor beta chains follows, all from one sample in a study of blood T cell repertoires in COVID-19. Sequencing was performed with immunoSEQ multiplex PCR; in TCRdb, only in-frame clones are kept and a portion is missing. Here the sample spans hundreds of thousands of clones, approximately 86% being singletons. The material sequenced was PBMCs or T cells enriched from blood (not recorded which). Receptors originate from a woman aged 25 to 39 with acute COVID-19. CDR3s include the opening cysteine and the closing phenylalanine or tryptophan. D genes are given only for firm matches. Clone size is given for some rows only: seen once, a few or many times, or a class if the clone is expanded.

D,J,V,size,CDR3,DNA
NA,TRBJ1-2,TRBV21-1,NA,CASIGVTSSGYTF,TGTGCCAGCATAGGGGTGACTTCCAGTGGCTACACCTTC
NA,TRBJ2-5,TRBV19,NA,CASNKGGEETQYF,TGTGCCAGTAACAAGGGGGGGGAAGAGACCCAGTACTTC
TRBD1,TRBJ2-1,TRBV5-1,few,CASSLPEVGQGYNEQFF,TGCGCCAGCAGCTTGCCCGAGGTTGGACAGGGGTACAATGAGCAGTTCTTC
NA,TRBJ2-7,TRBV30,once,CAWEEGSSYEQYF,TGTGCCTGGGAGGAGGGAAGCTCCTACGAGCAGTACTTC
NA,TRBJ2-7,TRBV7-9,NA,CASAWGHEQYF,TGTGCCAGCGCATGGGGCCACGAGCAGTACTTC
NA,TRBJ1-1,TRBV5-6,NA,CASSFFGQPEAFF,TGTGCCAGCAGCTTTTTCGGACAGCCTGAAGCTTTCTTT
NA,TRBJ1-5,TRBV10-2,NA,CASSRRDQPQHF,TGCGCCAGCAGTCGGAGGGATCAGCCCCAGCATTTT
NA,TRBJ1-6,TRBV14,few,CASSPHRGVSYNSPLHF,TGTGCCAGCAGCCCTCACCGGGGGGTATCCTATAATTCACCCCTCCACTTT
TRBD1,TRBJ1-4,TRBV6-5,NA,CASRPGQGSEKLFF,TGTGCCAGCAGACCGGGACAGGGATCTGAAAAACTGTTTTTT
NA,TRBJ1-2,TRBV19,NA,CASSPRSFYGYTF,TGTGCCAGTAGTCCAAGGAGTTTCTATGGCTACACCTTC
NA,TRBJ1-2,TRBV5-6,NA,CASSLDAGLRDGYTF,TGTGCCAGCAGCTTGGATGCAGGGCTAAGGGATGGCTACACCTTC
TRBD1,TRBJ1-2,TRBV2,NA,CASSAPDRTHAAHNYGYTF,TGTGCCAGCAGCGCTCCGGACAGGACTCACGCCGCTCATAACTATGGCTACACCTTC
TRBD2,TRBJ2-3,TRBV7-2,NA,CASSFQAGATDTQYF,TGTGCCAGCAGCTTTCAAGCGGGGGCTACAGATACGCAGTATTTT
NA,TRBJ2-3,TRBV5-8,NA,CASSLGQSDTQYF,TGTGCCAGCAGCTTGGGGCAGTCAGATACGCAGTATTTT
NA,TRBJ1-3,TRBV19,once,CASSIRDTGNTIYF,TGTGCCAGTAGTATTAGGGACACTGGAAACACCATATATTTT
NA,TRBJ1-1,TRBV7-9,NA,CASSGGGDTEAFF,TGTGCCAGCAGCGGGGGAGGGGACACTGAAGCTTTCTTT
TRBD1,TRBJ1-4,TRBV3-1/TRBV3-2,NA,CASSRPNRGRVKLFF,TGTGCCAGCAGCCGCCCTAACAGGGGGCGCGTAAAACTGTTTTTT
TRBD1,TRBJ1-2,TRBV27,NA,CASSQWTGGYGYTF,TGTGCCAGCAGCCAATGGACAGGCGGCTATGGCTACACCTTC
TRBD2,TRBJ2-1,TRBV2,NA,CASSEGSGEFYNEQFF,TGTGCCAGCAGTGAGGGTAGCGGGGAGTTCTACAATGAGCAGTTCTTC
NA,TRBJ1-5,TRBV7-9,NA,CASSFMLPTQGTYQPQHF,TGTGCCAGCAGCTTTATGTTACCCACACAGGGAACCTATCAGCCCCAGCATTTT
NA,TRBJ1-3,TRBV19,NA,CASSTEGGAGNTIYF,TGTGCCAGTAGTACCGAAGGAGGGGCTGGAAACACCATATATTTT
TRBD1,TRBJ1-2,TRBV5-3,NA,CARSSYCRQGNYGYTF,TGTGCCAGAAGCTCCTATTGCCGACAGGGGAACTATGGCTACACCTTC
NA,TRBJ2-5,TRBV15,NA,CATSRDRGQETQYF,TGTGCCACCAGCAGAGACAGGGGCCAAGAGACCCAGTACTTC